A single sample is the source of the 12 T cell receptor beta chains below, sequenced in a study of response to subunit inactivated influenza vaccine (dated by TCRdb to the late 2010s). Receptors were amplified or captured by RT-PCR. The run used an Illumina HiSeq 2500. The public sequencing data were trimmed at Q25 with fastp and processed into clonotypes with MiXCR by TCRdb, which kept only in-frame beta chains. Here each entry gathers all rows of one CDR3 protein and keeps the most common genes and DNA. This sample holds about 700,000 distinct CDR3 sequences; 11% to 15% were observed only once. The biggest ten clones account for 5.5% to 7% of the sample. Sequences were derived from PBMCs from blood, sampled around 14 days before vaccination. These receptors originate from a man aged 50 to 60 who received an inactivated influenza vaccine. Donor details come from another sample of the same person, matched by shared clones.

This clonotype appeared once. This chain joins TRBV4-3 and TRBJ1-3; D gene ambiguous. V lost 0 bases to trimming and J lost 2 bases, with 11 bases between them. CDR1 is LGHNA, CDR2 YSLEER, per germline. This CDR3 spans 16 amino acids. The CDR3 coding sequence is TGCGCCAGCAGCCAAGAACGTTCTTTGGCTGGAAACACCATATATTTT. Its translation is CASSQERSLAGNTIYF.

The gene calls are TRBV6-2 or TRBV6-3 and TRBJ1-2, with a tentative D call TRBD1 (5 bases). Looked up from germline, CDR1 is MNHEY and CDR2 is SVGEGT. The CDR3 is made up of 12 amino acids. With 6 bases removed from V and 8 bases from J, the gap between germline ends came to 13 bases. CDR3 loop: CASRTHRTGYTF. The CDR3 bases are TGTGCCAGCAGGACCCACAGGACCGGCTACACCTTC.

The V call is TRBV11-2, the J call TRBJ2-5, with unresolved D. Looked up from germline, CDR1 is SGHAT and CDR2 is FQNNGV. The CDR3 totals 14 residues. V lost 0 bases and J lost 1, with 6 bases in between. In DNA, the CDR3 is TGTGCCAGCAGCTTAGATAGACTCCAAGAGACCCAGTACTTC. Translated: CASSLDRLQETQYF.

This chain links TRBV9 with TRBJ2-1; 11 nucleotides match TRBD2. V lost 3 bases, J lost 6 bases, and 8 bases stayed unmatched. CDR1 SGDLS and CDR2 YYNGEE come from the germline V gene. This CDR3 spans 16 amino acids. CDR3 nucleotide sequence: TGTGCCAGCAGCGCCCAGACCGGGACTAGCGGCAATGAGCAGTTCTTC. Translating gives CASSAQTGTSGNEQFF.

This clonotype was detected only a few times. The chain links TRBV5-1 to TRBJ2-1, with 9 bases identical to TRBD2. After removal of 2 bases from V and 4 bases from J, the junction contained 1 base not matched to a gene. The CDR3 length is 14 residues. CDR1 is SGHRS and CDR2 is YFSETQ in the germline V gene. This CDR3 reads CASSFLAGYNEQFF. The CDR3 DNA follows: TGCGCCAGCAGCTTCCTAGCGGGGTACAATGAGCAGTTCTTC.

CDR3 sequence: CASSLGPPDYEQYF. The DNA of the CDR3 is TGCGCCAGCAGTTTAGGACCTCCTGACTACGAGCAGTACTTC. The chain joins TRBV5-1 to TRBJ2-7; D is undetermined. Germline CDR1 is SGHRS and CDR2 is YFSETQ. CDR3 length: 14 residues. Trimming cost V 5 bases and J 3 bases, with 15 bases left between them.

The V gene is TRBV6-1, the J gene TRBJ2-3, with 7 bases fitting TRBD2. The V gene's germline CDR1 is MNHNS and CDR2 SASEGT. Unmatched junction bases numbered 8, after V lost 4 bases and J lost 4 bases. CDR3 length: 15 residues. This CDR3 is CASSVGGYSSDTQYF. CDR3 DNA: TGTGCCAGCAGTGTGGGGGGGTATAGTTCAGATACGCAGTATTTT.

The V call is TRBV27, the J call TRBJ2-2, with TRBD2 identical over 9 bases. This CDR3 has 18 amino acids. Germline loops: CDR1 MNHEY, CDR2 SMNVEV (reference sequence). Trimming removed 2 bases from V and 0 bases from J; junction bases left unmatched: 7. CDR3 sequence (DNA): TGTGCCAGCAGTTTAACCGTTAGCGGGGGCGCGAACACCGGGGAGCTGTTTTTT. It codes for CASSLTVSGGANTGELFF.

V and J are TRBV6-1 and TRBJ1-5, with D maybe TRBD1 (6 bases). The V end lost 8 bases, the J end lost 3 bases, and 14 bases lay between the germline ends. The CDR3 covers 14 residues. CDR1 is MNHNS, CDR2 SASEGT, per germline. In nucleotides, the CDR3 is TGTGCCAGCCACCTACAGGGAATCAATCAGCCCCAGCATTTT. This gives the protein CASHLQGINQPQHF.

The chain's CDR3 is CASQAELSYNEQFF. CDR3 DNA: TGTGCCAGCCAAGCGGAGTTATCCTACAATGAGCAGTTCTTC. This chain connects TRBV9 to TRBJ2-1, with D tentatively TRBD2 (5 bases). Germline lookup yields CDR1 SGDLS and CDR2 YYNGEE. This CDR3 has 14 residues. V was shortened by 7 bases and J by 1 base, with 12 bases between the two germline ends. Looking up the rest from reference TRBV9 and TRBJ2-1 gives the full variable domain: DSGVTQTPKHLITATGQRVTLRCSPRSGDLSVYWYQQSLDQGLQFLIQYYNGEERAKGNILERFSAQQFPDLHSELNLSSLELGDSALYFCASQAELSYNEQFFGPGTRLTVL.

J is TRBJ1-2 and V is TRBV6-1; D may be TRBD1 (5 bases). The CDR3 sequence is 14 residues long. Trimming cost V 4 bases and J 4 bases, with 13 bases left between them. Germline V gene lookup returns CDR1 MNHNS and CDR2 SASEGT. CDR3 sequence reads: CASSGKTALYGYTF. CDR3 sequence (DNA): TGTGCCAGCAGTGGGAAGACAGCCCTCTATGGCTACACCTTC.

In its sample, this clonotype was seen many times. The chain uses TRBV4-1 and TRBJ2-1, with D unclear. CDR1 and CDR2 (germline): MGHRA, YSYEKL. This CDR3 has 13 amino acids. Trimming left V 3 bases short and J 10 bases short, with 13 bases between. The CDR3 loop reads CASSQTPSAEQFF. The CDR3 bases are TGCGCCAGCAGCCAGACTCCCTCAGCGGAGCAGTTCTTC.